These 26 T cell receptor beta chains share one sample of origin, sequenced in a study of blood T cell repertoires in COVID-19. Some clones are missing from TCRdb's copy, which holds only in-frame ones; the method was immunoSEQ multiplex PCR. The table has around 370,000 clones, roughly 90% seen once. The sample consisted of peripheral blood. The receptor source for this set is a man between 18 and 35 years old with active or convalescent COVID-19.

The V and J genes are TRBV11-2 and TRBJ1-1, with D possibly matching TRBD1 (6 bases). There are 16 residues in the CDR3. In germline, CDR1 is SGHAT, CDR2 FQNNGV. V dropped 5 bases and J dropped 2 bases, with 18 bases sitting between them. CDR3 sequence: CASSPVAGAFNTEAFF. DNA of the CDR3: TGTGCCAGCAGCCCGGTAGCAGGGGCGTTTAACACTGAAGCTTTCTTT.

The chain couples TRBV7-3 to TRBJ2-3, with TRBD2 identical over 8 bases. Germline assignment: CDR1 SGHTA and CDR2 FQGTGA. The CDR3 is 14 residues long. The junction had 4 bases not matched to a gene; V was cut back by 2 bases and J by 6 bases. CDR3: CASSLAGGVDTQYF. The CDR3, as DNA: TGTGCCAGCAGCTTAGCGGGAGGAGTGGATACGCAGTATTTT.

J is TRBJ2-7 and V is TRBV19; tentative D call: TRBD1 (6 bases). Germline CDR1 reads LNHDA; CDR2 reads SQIVND (reference sequence). Trimming cost V 8 bases and J 2 bases, with 16 bases left between them. The length of the CDR3 is 14 residues. The CDR3 region is CASGLRDKTYEQYF. CDR3 bases: TGTGCCAGTGGACTCCGGGACAAAACCTACGAGCAGTACTTC.

The chain has TRBV4-1 and TRBJ2-3; tentative D call: TRBD2 (6 bases). This CDR3 contains 16 residues. Trimming shortened V by 1 base and J by 2 bases, and 13 bases separated the two germline ends. The germline V gene encodes CDR1 MGHRA and CDR2 YSYEKL. The CDR3 sequence: CASSQVGGANTDTQYF. The CDR3 bases are TGCGCCAGCAGCCAAGTAGGCGGGGCGAACACAGATACGCAGTATTTT.

The gene calls are TRBV19 and TRBJ2-1, with 9 bases matching TRBD1. Per germline, CDR1 LNHDA and CDR2 SQIVND (reference sequence). The CDR3 runs to 19 residues. V lost 2 bases, J lost 0 bases, and 11 bases stayed unmatched. In DNA, the CDR3 is TGTGCCAGTAGTATAAGGGGACAGGGTGCGATTCGCTCCTACAATGAGCAGTTCTTC. Protein: CASSIRGQGAIRSYNEQFF. The whole variable domain, remainder taken from reference TRBV19 and TRBJ2-1, is DGGITQSPKYLFRKEGQNVTLSCEQNLNHDAMYWYRQDPGQGLRLIYYSQIVNDFQKGDIAEGYSVSREKKESFPLTVTSAQKNPTAFYLCASSIRGQGAIRSYNEQFFGPGTRLTVL.

The genes are TRBV13 and TRBJ2-6; D is perhaps TRBD2 (7 bases). The germline gives CDR1 PRHDT, CDR2 FYEKMQ (reference sequence). This CDR3 has 15 residues. Trimming left V 5 bases short and J 0 bases short, with 8 bases between. CDR3 sequence: CASSRGGSGANVLTF. CDR3 nucleotide sequence: TGTGCCAGCAGCAGGGGGGGCTCTGGGGCCAACGTCCTGACTTTC. The full variable domain, in which reference TRBV13 and TRBJ2-6 provide the parts outside the CDR3, is AAGVIQSPRHLIKEKRETATLKCYPIPRHDTVYWYQQGPGQDPQFLISFYEKMQSDKGSIPDRFSAQQFSDYHSELNMSSLELGDSALYFCASSRGGSGANVLTFGAGSRLTVL.

The chain couples TRBV18 to TRBJ1-2, with D perhaps matching TRBD1 (6 bases). Germline CDR1 KGHSH, CDR2 LQKENI. The CDR3 totals 14 residues. The V end was cut by 2 bases, the J end by 2 bases, with 9 bases between. The chain's CDR3 is CASSPDTGNYGYTF. The CDR3 DNA sequence: TGTGCCAGCTCACCAGACACAGGGAACTATGGCTACACCTTC. The full variable domain, its missing parts supplied by reference TRBV18 and TRBJ1-2, is NAGVMQNPRHLVRRRGQEARLRCSPMKGHSHVYWYRQLPEEGLKFMVYLQKENIIDESGMPKERFSAEFPKEGPSILRIQQVVRGDSAAYFCASSPDTGNYGYTFGSGTRLTVV.

The rearrangement uses TRBV10-3 and TRBJ1-3; D gene uncertain. Germline V lookup: CDR1 ENHRY, CDR2 SYGVKD. The CDR3 runs to 15 residues. Deletions cut 3 bases from V and 0 bases from J, with 9 bases between. CDR3 coding DNA: TGTGCCATCAGTGATTTCGACAACTCTGGAAACACCATATATTTT. Translated, it gives CAISDFDNSGNTIYF.

The chain couples TRBV9 to TRBJ2-1; tentatively, D is TRBD2 (7 bases). CDR3 length equals 19 residues. The ends were cut back, 4 bases at V and 1 base at J, with 24 bases in the middle. In germline, CDR1 is SGDLS, CDR2 YYNGEE. The CDR3 region has the DNA TGTGCCAGCAGCTCAAAGGGGAAGAGGGGGGGCGCTTCCTACAATGAGCAGTTCTTC. Translated, it gives CASSSKGKRGGASYNEQFF.

This chain connects TRBV2 to TRBJ1-3, with D unresolved. This CDR3 has 14 residues. The germline V gene has CDR1 SNHLY and CDR2 FYNNEI. V was pared by 1 base and J by 2 bases, with 6 bases between. CDR3 region: CASSEGGTGNTIYF. The CDR3 coding sequence is TGTGCCAGCAGTGAAGGCGGGACTGGAAACACCATATATTTT.

This clone was picked up one time. The chain uses TRBV25-1 and TRBJ2-2; 7 nucleotides agree with TRBD1. CDR1 is MGHDK and CDR2 is SYGVNS in the germline V gene. V dropped 4 bases and J dropped 6; count of bases not matched to a gene: 2. The CDR3 has 13 amino acids. Here the CDR3 DNA reads TGTGCCAGCAGTGCCCAGGGGGCCGGGGAGCTGTTTTTT. Translated: CASSAQGAGELFF.

The chain is built from TRBV14 and TRBJ2-1; possibly TRBD2 for D (5 bases). Germline V gene sequence: CDR1 SGHDN, CDR2 FVKESK. The CDR3 is 14 amino acids. V was cut by 6 bases and J by 6 bases, with 15 bases left in between. The chain's CDR3 is CASRNSGTRNEQFF. In DNA form, the CDR3 reads TGTGCCAGCAGGAACTCGGGAACTCGCAATGAGCAGTTCTTC.

This sequence joins TRBV7-6 and TRBJ2-7; TRBD1 agrees at 7 bases. This CDR3 contains 15 residues. Germline V gives CDR1 SGHVS, CDR2 FNYEAQ. The V and J ends lost 0 bases and 3 bases, in that order; junction bases with no gene match: 5. The CDR3 is CASSLAQGWVYEQYF. As DNA, the CDR3 is TGTGCCAGCAGCTTAGCACAGGGGTGGGTCTACGAGCAGTACTTC.

The chain joins TRBV5-4 to TRBJ1-2; D is uncertain. The ends were cut back, 4 bases at V and 8 bases at J, with 18 bases in the middle. Germline V gene data show CDR1 as SGHNT and CDR2 as YYREEE (reference sequence). The CDR3 length is 14 residues. The CDR3 protein is CASSPDTRSKGYTF. The DNA for the CDR3 is TGTGCCAGCAGCCCCGACACCCGGTCAAAGGGCTACACCTTC. The variable domain in full, with the rest retrieved from reference TRBV5-4 and TRBJ1-2, is ETGVTQSPTHLIKTRGQQVTLRCSSQSGHNTVSWYQQALGQGPQFIFQYYREEENGRGNFPPRFSGLQFPNYSSELNVNALELDDSALYLCASSPDTRSKGYTFGSGTRLTVV.

This chain connects TRBV12-3 or TRBV12-4 to TRBJ1-6, with D hard to call. The CDR3 totals 12 residues. V lost 3 bases to trimming and J lost 8 bases, with 5 bases between them. This CDR3 is CASSFEDSPLHF. CDR3 coding DNA: TGTGCCAGCAGTTTCGAGGATTCACCCCTCCACTTT.

This chain joins TRBV5-4 and TRBJ1-1, with 9 bases aligning to TRBD1. CDR3 size: 13 residues. The germline V gene has CDR1 SGHNT and CDR2 YYREEE (reference sequence). Trimming took 5 bases from V and 3 from J; bases not matched to a gene: 2. The DNA for the CDR3 is TGTGCCAGCAGAGGGACAGGGTACACTGAAGCTTTCTTT. Its protein is CASRGTGYTEAFF. Variable domain in full (rest from reference TRBV5-4 and TRBJ1-1): ETGVTQSPTHLIKTRGQQVTLRCSSQSGHNTVSWYQQALGQGPQFIFQYYREEENGRGNFPPRFSGLQFPNYSSELNVNALELDDSALYLCASRGTGYTEAFFGQGTRLTVV.

The chain employs TRBV6-2 or TRBV6-3 and TRBJ2-7, with D maybe TRBD1 (6 bases). V was trimmed by 1 base and J by 4 bases, leaving 11 bases between them. The CDR3 consists of 14 residues. Germline assignment: CDR1 MNHEY and CDR2 SVGEGT. The CDR3 here is CASSYFGQLYEQYF. The CDR3 DNA is TGTGCCAGCAGTTACTTCGGACAGCTGTACGAGCAGTACTTC.

The rearrangement links TRBV5-1 to TRBJ1-2; D remains unclear. The CDR3 runs to 14 residues. CDR1 SGHRS and CDR2 YFSETQ come from the germline V gene. Trimming left V 4 bases short and J 4 bases short, with 14 bases between. The CDR3 region is CASSPFLEGYGYTF. The CDR3 DNA reads TGCGCCAGCAGCCCTTTTCTAGAGGGCTATGGCTACACCTTC.

The chain links TRBV24-1 to TRBJ1-4, with TRBD1 identical over 9 bases. The CDR3 has 15 amino acids. V gave up 5 bases and J gave up 5 bases; unmatched junction bases: 5. CDR1 is KGHDR, CDR2 SFDVKD, per germline. CDR3 DNA: TGTGCCACCAGTGCCGGTGGGACAGGGAATGAAAAACTGTTTTTT. This sequence encodes CATSAGGTGNEKLFF.

The chain carries TRBV6-5 and TRBJ1-3; weak D call: TRBD1 (5 bases). The V end lost 2 bases, the J end lost 0 bases, and 8 bases lay between the germline ends. Germline CDR1 reads MNHEY; CDR2 reads SVGAGI. This CDR3 is built from 15 residues. The DNA of the CDR3 is TGTGCCAGCAGTTACGGTCAGGGCTCTGGAAACACCATATATTTT. Residues: CASSYGQGSGNTIYF.

In its sample, this clone was seen once. This chain joins TRBV10-3 and TRBJ2-7; 8 bases agree with TRBD1. This CDR3 is 12 amino acids long. V shed 6 bases and J 6 bases; nucleotides not matched to a gene: 4. Germline lookup yields CDR1 ENHRY and CDR2 SYGVKD. The CDR3 bases are TGTGCCATCAGCCCTACAGGGGGCGAGCAGTACTTC. It specifies CAISPTGGEQYF.

This clone was seen only once. The rearrangement joins TRBV5-1 to TRBJ2-2; 8 nucleotides agree with TRBD2. Germline assignment: CDR1 SGHRS and CDR2 YFSETQ. The CDR3 loop spans 15 amino acids. V lost 6 bases to trimming and J lost 4 bases; unmatched junction nucleotides: 8. CDR3 sequence reads: CASTLSGSGTGELFF. The CDR3 coding sequence is TGCGCCAGCACCCTAAGCGGGAGTGGCACCGGGGAGCTGTTTTTT.

This sequence joins TRBV5-1 and TRBJ1-1; D remains unclear. The CDR3 totals 12 residues. V dropped 4 bases and J dropped 4 bases, with 8 bases sitting between them. Germline V gives CDR1 SGHRS, CDR2 YFSETQ. The CDR3 protein is CASSDGLTEAFF. The CDR3 DNA follows: TGCGCCAGCAGCGATGGGCTCACTGAAGCTTTCTTT.

The chain is built from TRBV6-5 and TRBJ2-7, with a possible D match to TRBD2 (6 bases). V shed 6 bases and J shed 6 bases, with 12 bases lying between them. The CDR3 runs 12 residues. The germline CDR1 and CDR2 sequences are MNHEY and SVGAGI. The chain's CDR3 is CASSTGVLEQYF. In nucleotides, the CDR3 is TGTGCCAGCAGCACGGGAGTTCTCGAGCAGTACTTC.

This chain uses TRBV4-2 with TRBJ1-1; D is perhaps TRBD1 (6 bases). Germline CDR1 reads LGHNA; CDR2 reads YNFKEQ. CDR3 length: 19 residues. V was shortened by 2 bases and J by 1 base, with 23 bases between the two germline ends. CDR3 loop: CASSQNLRDTRGPNTEAFF. CDR3 sequence (DNA): TGTGCCAGCAGCCAAAATCTCCGGGACACCAGAGGTCCGAACACTGAAGCTTTCTTT.

This chain joins TRBV13 and TRBJ2-3, with 13 bases identical to TRBD2. Germline V gives CDR1 PRHDT, CDR2 FYEKMQ (reference sequence). After removal of 5 bases from V and 4 bases from J, the junction contained 6 bases not matched to a gene. CDR3 length equals 16 residues. The CDR3 spells CASSKPGLAGPDTQYF. DNA of the CDR3: TGTGCCAGCAGCAAACCGGGACTAGCGGGACCAGATACGCAGTATTTT.